The clone carrying this T cell receptor beta chain was observed a handful of times. The antigen is unknown. With 3 bases removed from V and 5 bases from J, the gap between germline ends came to 14 bases. Germline V CDR1 and CDR2: DFQATT, SNEGSKA (reference sequence). The CDR3 length is 14 residues. The authors ran a second PCR of about 7 to 11 cycles using a sample-barcoded 5' primer and a J-beta primer mix. TCRdb ran MiXCR on the 5' RACE reads and lists one entry per CDR3 protein. The table shows 1.5 million to 2 million distinct CDR3 sequences, with roughly 27% occurring only once. This sample stems from a study of blood T cells in healthy people across ages. As for the study in general: The capture of about one barcoded beta molecule per two T cells was achieved by template switching. Regarding the study as a whole: Naive CD4+ cells and diversity were both higher in long-lived donors than in aged donors. There was no known CMV status for donors, so expanded clonotype changes were possibly confounded.

The sequenced sample consisted of blood. This chain connects TRBV20-1 to TRBJ2-1; tentatively, D is TRBD2 (6 bases). The sequence derives from a woman in her 30s in good health. CDR3 nucleotides: TGCAGTGCTAGTAACGCGGAGGGAAACAATGAGCAGTTCTTC. It encodes CSASNAEGNNEQFF.